Ten or more counts support the clone carrying this TCR beta chain. Patients had received no treatment of any kind before thyroid surgery. This sample stems from a study of metastatic and nonmetastatic thyroid tumors. About the study: Where malignant and benign thyroid patients were concerned, repertoires were compared across blood and tumor or nodule tissue.

MiXCR was used by TCRdb to re-call the PCR reads. The repertoire holds 25,000 to 35,000 clones, with 3.5% to 5% as singletons. J was trimmed by 4 bases and V by 1 base; bases with no gene match: 3. CDR1 and CDR2 (germline): LNHDA, SQIVND (reference sequence). The CDR3 spans 14 residues. The V gene is TRBV19, the J gene TRBJ1-2; 7 nucleotides agree with TRBD1. The material sequenced was blood. The source is a female donor with papillary thyroid cancer or a benign thyroid nodule (not recorded which). Some clones in this sample may be carry-over from other donors' samples. The CDR3 loop reads CASSIAAGGYGYTF. CDR3 coding DNA: TGTGCCAGTAGTATAGCTGCAGGGGGCTATGGCTACACCTTC.